This is a list of T cell receptor beta chains from one sample in a study of radiation and T cells in renal cell carcinoma. The assay was immunoSEQ multiplex PCR, and TCRdb's table has in-frame clones only and misses some. The sample consists of about 76,000 clones, roughly nine tenths of them appearing once. Sequencing was performed on blood, taken from a patient whose treatment included radiotherapy and nephrectomy. All receptors come from an older woman with renal cell carcinoma. The CDR3 runs from the conserved cysteine through the conserved F or W. Fields, in order: J gene, V gene, CDR3 length, CDR3 protein.

>TRBJ1-2|TRBV9|13
CASSGDGLYGYTF
>TRBJ1-1|TRBV11-2|13
CASSSQGVTEAFF
>TRBJ1-3|TRBV30|14
CAWGRLSSGNTIYF
>TRBJ2-3|TRBV2|13
CASLREPTDTQYF
>TRBJ1-3|TRBV5-4|14
CASSVRGSGNTIYF
>TRBJ1-1|TRBV28|11
CASKGNTEAFF
>TRBJ1-2|TRBV5-1|14
CASSLMTGAGGYTF
>TRBJ2-2|TRBV29-1|14
CSVRDSMNTGELFF
>TRBJ1-2|TRBV28|15
CASSRDREVSYGYTF
>TRBJ1-1|TRBV5-4|12
CASSMQAREAFF
>TRBJ1-1|TRBV11-3|11
CASTLGAEAFF